This T cell receptor beta chain was captured by sequencing in a study of cytomegalovirus exposure and HLA in healthy donors. The PCR was carried out with 60 Vbeta primers and 13 Jbeta primers. How the authors handled the data: Per a later analysis, the number of unique TCR beta chains was roughly 80 million, of which some 10 million were shared. TCRdb's copy holds only in-frame clones and misses some; the assay was immunoSEQ multiplex PCR. V and J calls and clone size are copied from that table; D and trimming were computed from the DNA. The sample includes 210,000 or so clones, 76% of them seen just once. The CDR3 sequence is 11 residues long. CDR1 and CDR2 (germline): MDHEN, SYDVKM. The V end was cut by 2 bases, the J end by 7 bases, with 5 bases between.

This chain uses TRBV28 with TRBJ1-1; D gene ambiguous. This TCR was sampled from a man between 18 and 29 years old in good health and CMV-seronegative. Specimen: PBMCs. The CDR3 reads CASSLPGEAFF. The DNA of the CDR3 is TGTGCCAGCAGTTTACCGGGTGAAGCTTTCTTT. Full variable domain (missing parts from reference TRBV28 and TRBJ1-1): DVKVTQSSRYLVKRTGEKVFLECVQDMDHENMFWYRQDPGLGLRLIYFSYDVKMKEKGDIPEGYSVSREKKERFSLILESASTNQTSMYLCASSLPGEAFFGQGTRLTVV.